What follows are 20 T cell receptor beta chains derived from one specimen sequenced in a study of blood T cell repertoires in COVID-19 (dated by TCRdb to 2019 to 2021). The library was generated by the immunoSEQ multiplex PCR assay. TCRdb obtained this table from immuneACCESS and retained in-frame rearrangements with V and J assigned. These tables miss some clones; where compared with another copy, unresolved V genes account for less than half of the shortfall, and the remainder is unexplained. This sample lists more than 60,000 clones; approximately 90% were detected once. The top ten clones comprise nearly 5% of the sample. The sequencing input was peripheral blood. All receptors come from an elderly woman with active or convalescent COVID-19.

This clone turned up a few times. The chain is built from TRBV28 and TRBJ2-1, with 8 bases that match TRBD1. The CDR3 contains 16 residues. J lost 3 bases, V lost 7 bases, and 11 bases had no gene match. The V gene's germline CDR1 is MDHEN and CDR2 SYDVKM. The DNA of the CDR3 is TGTGCCAGCACCTTAACCAGGGGGCGAGGCTACAATGAGCAGTTCTTC. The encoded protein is CASTLTRGRGYNEQFF.

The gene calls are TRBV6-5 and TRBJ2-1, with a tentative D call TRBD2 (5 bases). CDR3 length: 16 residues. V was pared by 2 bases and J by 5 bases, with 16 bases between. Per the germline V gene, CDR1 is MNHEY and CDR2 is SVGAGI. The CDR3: CASSYVVGVGDNEQFF. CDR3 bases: TGTGCCAGCAGTTACGTTGTGGGAGTCGGGGACAATGAGCAGTTCTTC.

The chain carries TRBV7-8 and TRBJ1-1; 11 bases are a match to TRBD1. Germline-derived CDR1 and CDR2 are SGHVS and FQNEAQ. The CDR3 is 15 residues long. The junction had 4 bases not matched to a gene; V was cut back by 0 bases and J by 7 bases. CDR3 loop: CASSLADRGPGEAFF. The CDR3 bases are TGTGCCAGCAGCTTAGCGGACAGGGGGCCGGGTGAAGCTTTCTTT.

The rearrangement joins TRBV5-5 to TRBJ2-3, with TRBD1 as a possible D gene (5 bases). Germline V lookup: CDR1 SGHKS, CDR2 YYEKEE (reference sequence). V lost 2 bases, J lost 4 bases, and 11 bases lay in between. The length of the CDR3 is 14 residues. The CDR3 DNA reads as TGTGCCAGCAGCTTACAGGATTTTGCAGATACGCAGTATTTT. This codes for CASSLQDFADTQYF.

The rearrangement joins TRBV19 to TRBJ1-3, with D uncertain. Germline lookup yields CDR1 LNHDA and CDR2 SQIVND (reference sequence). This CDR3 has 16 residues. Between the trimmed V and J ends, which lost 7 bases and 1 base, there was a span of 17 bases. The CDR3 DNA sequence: TGTGCCAGTAAGGTGTCACGGGGAGGTTCTGGAAACACCATATATTTT. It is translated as CASKVSRGGSGNTIYF.

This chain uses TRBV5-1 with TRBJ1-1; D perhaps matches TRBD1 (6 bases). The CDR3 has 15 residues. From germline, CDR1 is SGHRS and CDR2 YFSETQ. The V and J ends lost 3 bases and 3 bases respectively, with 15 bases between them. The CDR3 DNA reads TGCGCCAGCAGCTCTAGGACAGATGGTTACACTGAAGCTTTCTTT. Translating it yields CASSSRTDGYTEAFF.

CDR3 nucleotides: TGCGCCAGCAGCCAAGGGGTCAGGGTGAAGCAGGAGAGACTGTTTTTT. Residues: CASSQGVRVKQERLFF. This chain uses TRBV4-3 with TRBJ1-4, with D maybe TRBD1 (5 bases). CDR1 and CDR2 from the germline V gene are LGHNA and YSLEER. V lost 1 base to trimming and J lost 13 bases, with 22 bases between them. The CDR3 length is 16 residues.

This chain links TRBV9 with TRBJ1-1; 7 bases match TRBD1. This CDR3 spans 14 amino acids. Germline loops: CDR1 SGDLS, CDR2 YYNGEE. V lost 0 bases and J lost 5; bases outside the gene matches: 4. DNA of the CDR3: TGTGCCAGCAGCGTAGTGACAGGGTGGACTGAAGCTTTCTTT. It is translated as CASSVVTGWTEAFF.

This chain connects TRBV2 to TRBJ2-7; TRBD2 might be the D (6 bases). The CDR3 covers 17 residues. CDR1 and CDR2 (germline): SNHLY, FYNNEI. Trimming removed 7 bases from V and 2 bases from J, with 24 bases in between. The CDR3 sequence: CASILPPQGGPAYEQYF. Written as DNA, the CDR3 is TGTGCCAGCATTCTCCCCCCCCAGGGAGGACCTGCCTACGAGCAGTACTTC.

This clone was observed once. CDR3 region: CASTDRSGYGYTF. As DNA, the CDR3 is TGCGCCAGCACCGACAGGTCGGGCTATGGCTACACCTTC. The genes are TRBV5-1 and TRBJ1-2, with TRBD1 as a possible D gene (6 bases). The germline gives CDR1 SGHRS, CDR2 YFSETQ. Trimming pared 6 bases from V and 4 bases from J, leaving 13 bases between. The CDR3 length is 13 residues. Complete variable domain (other parts from reference TRBV5-1 and TRBJ1-2): KAGVTQTPRYLIKTRGQQVTLSCSPISGHRSVSWYQQTPGQGLQFLFEYFSETQRNKGNFPGRFSGRQFSNSRSEMNVSTLELGDSALYLCASTDRSGYGYTFGSGTRLTVV.

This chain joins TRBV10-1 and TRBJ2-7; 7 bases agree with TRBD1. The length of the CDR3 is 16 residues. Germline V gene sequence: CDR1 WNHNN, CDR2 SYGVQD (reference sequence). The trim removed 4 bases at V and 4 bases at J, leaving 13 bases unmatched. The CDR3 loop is CASSGQLQGILYEQYF. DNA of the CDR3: TGCGCCAGCAGTGGGCAACTACAGGGGATATTGTACGAGCAGTACTTC.

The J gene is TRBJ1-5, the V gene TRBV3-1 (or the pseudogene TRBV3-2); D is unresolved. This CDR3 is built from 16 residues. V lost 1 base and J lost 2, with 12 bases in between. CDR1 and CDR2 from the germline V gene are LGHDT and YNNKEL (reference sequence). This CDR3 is CASSQGGLAGNQPQHF. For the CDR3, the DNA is TGTGCCAGCAGCCAAGGCGGTCTTGCGGGCAATCAGCCCCAGCATTTT.

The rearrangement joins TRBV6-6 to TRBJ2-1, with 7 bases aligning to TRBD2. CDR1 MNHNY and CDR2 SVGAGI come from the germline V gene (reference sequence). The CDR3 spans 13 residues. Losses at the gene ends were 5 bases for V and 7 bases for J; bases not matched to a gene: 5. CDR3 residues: CASSGTKGNEQFF. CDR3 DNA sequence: TGTGCCAGCAGTGGGACTAAGGGTAATGAGCAGTTCTTC.

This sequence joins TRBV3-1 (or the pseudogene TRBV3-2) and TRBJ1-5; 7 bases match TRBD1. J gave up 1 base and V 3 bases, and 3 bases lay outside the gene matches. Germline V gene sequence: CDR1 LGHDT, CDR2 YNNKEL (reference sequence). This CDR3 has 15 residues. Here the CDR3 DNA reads TGTGCCAGCAGCCAGGCAGGGGGAAGCAATCAGCCCCAGCATTTT. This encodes CASSQAGGSNQPQHF.

The CDR3: CASSFSGDTQYF. CDR3 bases: TGTGCCAGCAGTTTCAGCGGGGATACGCAGTATTTT. The V and J genes are TRBV12-3 or TRBV12-4 and TRBJ2-3, with D maybe TRBD2 (6 bases). There are 12 residues in the CDR3. V lost 3 bases, J lost 6 bases, and 7 bases lay in between.

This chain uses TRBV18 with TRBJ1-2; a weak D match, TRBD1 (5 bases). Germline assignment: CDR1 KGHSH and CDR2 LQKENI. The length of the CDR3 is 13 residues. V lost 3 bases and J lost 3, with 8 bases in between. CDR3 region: CASSPGLDYGYTF. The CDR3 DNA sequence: TGTGCCAGCTCACCGGGGCTAGACTATGGCTACACCTTC.

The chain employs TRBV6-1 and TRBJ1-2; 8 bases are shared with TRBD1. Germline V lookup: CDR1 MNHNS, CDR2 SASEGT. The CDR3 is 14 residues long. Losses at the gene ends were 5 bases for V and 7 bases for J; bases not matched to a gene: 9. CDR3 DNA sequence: TGTGCCAGCAGTCACGGACAGGGTTACTCTGGCTACACCTTC. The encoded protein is CASSHGQGYSGYTF.

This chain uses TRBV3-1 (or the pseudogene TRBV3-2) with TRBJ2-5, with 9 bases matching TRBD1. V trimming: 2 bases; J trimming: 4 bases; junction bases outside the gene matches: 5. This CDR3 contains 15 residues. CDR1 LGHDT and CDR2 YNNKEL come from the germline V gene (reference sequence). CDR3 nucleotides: TGTGCCAGCAGCCAACTACAGGGGGCGCGAGAGACCCAGTACTTC. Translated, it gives CASSQLQGARETQYF.

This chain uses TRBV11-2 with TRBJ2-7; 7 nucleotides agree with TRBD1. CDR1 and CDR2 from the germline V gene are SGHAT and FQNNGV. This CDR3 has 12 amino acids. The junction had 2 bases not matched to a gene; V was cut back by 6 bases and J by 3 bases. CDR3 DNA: TGTGCCAGCAGGCCAGGGGGCTACGAGCAGTACTTC. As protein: CASRPGGYEQYF.

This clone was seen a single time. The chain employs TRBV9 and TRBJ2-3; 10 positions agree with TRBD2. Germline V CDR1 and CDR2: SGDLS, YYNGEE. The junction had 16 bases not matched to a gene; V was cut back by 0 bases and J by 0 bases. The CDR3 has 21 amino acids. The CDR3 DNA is TGTGCCAGCAGCGTAGCCGGGACTAGCGCCCTTTCCCGAGGGAGCACAGATACGCAGTATTTT. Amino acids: CASSVAGTSALSRGSTDTQYF.